The 5 T cell receptor beta chains given below trace back to one sample, sequenced in a study of blood T cell repertoires in COVID-19. Only in-frame clones appear in the TCRdb table, and some are missing; sequencing was by immunoSEQ multiplex PCR. The sample shows some 250,000 clones, about four fifths of them seen only once. The sequenced sample consisted of peripheral blood. Every receptor here comes from a woman over 75 with acute or convalescent COVID-19.

This clone was counted once. The chain links TRBV2 to TRBJ1-2; D remains ambiguous. Germline values: CDR1 SNHLY, CDR2 FYNNEI. The CDR3 extends over 13 amino acids. V was trimmed by 2 bases and J by 2 bases, leaving 6 bases between them. CDR3 protein: CASSELRNYGYTF. The CDR3 DNA reads as TGTGCCAGCAGTGAACTACGGAACTATGGCTACACCTTC.

V is TRBV19 and J is TRBJ1-5; 10 nucleotides match TRBD1. This CDR3 region has 15 residues. The germline V gene encodes CDR1 LNHDA and CDR2 SQIVND (reference sequence). V lost 6 bases, J lost 3 bases, and 5 bases stayed unmatched. The CDR3 DNA follows: TGTGCCAGTAGGCCCGGGACAGGGGACAATCAGCCCCAGCATTTT. Translation: CASRPGTGDNQPQHF.

The chain combines TRBV7-6 with TRBJ1-3; no clear D. V was clipped by 2 bases and J by 2 bases, with 13 bases between them. Germline loops: CDR1 SGHVS, CDR2 FNYEAQ. CDR3 length equals 16 residues. CDR3 loop: CASSLRAIGAGNTIYF. CDR3 nucleotides: TGTGCCAGCAGCTTAAGAGCGATCGGAGCTGGAAACACCATATATTTT.

V gene TRBV5-6 combines with J gene TRBJ1-1; 9 positions agree with TRBD1. This CDR3 region has 15 residues. CDR1 is SGHDT and CDR2 is YYEEEE in the germline V gene. The V gene end was trimmed by 3 bases and the J gene end by 0 bases; junction bases not matched to a gene: 3. CDR3 amino acids: CASSWGTGLNTEAFF. DNA for the CDR3: TGTGCCAGCAGCTGGGGGACAGGGTTGAACACTGAAGCTTTCTTT.

V and J are TRBV14 and TRBJ2-3, with D unresolved. The germline gives CDR1 SGHDN, CDR2 FVKESK. V lost 6 bases and J 2 bases, leaving 15 bases between the germline ends. This CDR3 has 15 amino acids. CDR3 in amino acids: CASSLVGAPTDTQYF. The CDR3 nucleotides are TGTGCCAGCAGTCTAGTCGGAGCCCCCACAGATACGCAGTATTTT.